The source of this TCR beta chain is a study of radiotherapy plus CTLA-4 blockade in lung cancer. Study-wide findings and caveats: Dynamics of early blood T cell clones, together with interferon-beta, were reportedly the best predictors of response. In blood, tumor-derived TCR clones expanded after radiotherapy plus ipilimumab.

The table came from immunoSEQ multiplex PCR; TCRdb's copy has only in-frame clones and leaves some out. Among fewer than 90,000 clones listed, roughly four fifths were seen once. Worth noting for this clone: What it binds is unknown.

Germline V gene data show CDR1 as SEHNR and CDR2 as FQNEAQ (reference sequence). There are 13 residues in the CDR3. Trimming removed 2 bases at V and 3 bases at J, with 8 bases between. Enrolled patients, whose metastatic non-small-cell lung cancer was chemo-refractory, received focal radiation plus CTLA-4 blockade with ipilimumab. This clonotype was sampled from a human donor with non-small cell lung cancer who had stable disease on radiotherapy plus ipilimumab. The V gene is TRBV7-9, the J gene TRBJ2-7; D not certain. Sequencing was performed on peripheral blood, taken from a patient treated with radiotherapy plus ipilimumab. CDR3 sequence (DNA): TGTGCCAGCAGCTTACCGGCCGGCTACGAGCAGTACTTC. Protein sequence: CASSLPAGYEQYF.